The 23 T cell receptor beta chains in this list originate from one sample, sequenced in a study of CXCR3-negative and CXCR3-positive naive CD8 T cells. UMI-labeled 5' RACE TRB cDNA libraries were prepared from the cells. From its re-call of the 5' RACE reads, TCRdb lists each CDR3 protein once, without DNA. The sample features roughly 89,000 distinct CDR3 sequences, with over 1.5% in its top ten. The source material was naive CXCR3- CD8+ T cells from blood. The sample's subset: CD45RO-CCR7+CD27+CD95- naive CD8+ T cells lacking CXCR3 (TNR3-). The receptors shown here come from a human donor in good health. Some clones in this sample may be carry-over from other donors' samples.

This CDR3 reads CASSPSPGRSQETQYF. The chain has TRBV7-8 and TRBJ2-5; TCRdb reports TRBD1, a call that lacks DNA to check it against. Germline-derived CDR1 and CDR2 are SGHVS and FQNEAQ. This CDR3 comprises 16 residues.

The rearrangement joins TRBV7-9 to TRBJ2-7. CDR1 and CDR2 (germline): SEHNR, FQNEAQ (reference sequence). This CDR3 is 13 amino acids long. The CDR3 sequence: CASSFLVDYEQYF. The full variable domain, in which reference TRBV7-9 and TRBJ2-7 provide the parts outside the CDR3, is DTGVSQNPRHKITKRGQNVTFRCDPISEHNRLYWYRQTLGQGPEFLTYFQNEAQLEKSRLLSDRFSAERPKGSFSTLEIQRTEQGDSAMYLCASSFLVDYEQYFGPGTRLTVT.

This CDR3 is CASSQDSEGANGELFF. The rearrangement links TRBV4-3 to TRBJ2-2; TCRdb's D call, TRBD1, is unchecked because there is no DNA. CDR3 length: 16 residues. CDR1 is LGHNA, CDR2 YSLEER, per germline.

CDR3 region: CASSQDGTGGAETQYF. V is TRBV4-3 and J is TRBJ2-5; there is no DNA to check the TCRdb D call of TRBD1. The CDR3 contains 16 residues. CDR1 LGHNA and CDR2 YSLEER come from the germline V gene.

The V call is TRBV12-3 or TRBV12-4, the J call TRBJ2-3. The CDR3 extends over 14 amino acids. The CDR3 here is CASSFTGFTDTQYF.

The gene calls are TRBV7-9 and TRBJ2-5; TCRdb gives TRBD1 as the D gene, but with no DNA this cannot be confirmed. The CDR3 contains 16 residues. CDR1 and CDR2 from the germline V gene are SEHNR and FQNEAQ (reference sequence). CDR3 residues: CASSQRQGVYQETQYF. The variable domain in full, with the rest retrieved from reference TRBV7-9 and TRBJ2-5, is DTGVSQNPRHKITKRGQNVTFRCDPISEHNRLYWYRQTLGQGPEFLTYFQNEAQLEKSRLLSDRFSAERPKGSFSTLEIQRTEQGDSAMYLCASSQRQGVYQETQYFGPGTRLLVL.

This chain uses TRBV12-3 or TRBV12-4 with TRBJ2-7; there is no DNA to check the TCRdb D call of TRBD1. The CDR3 is 13 amino acids. CDR3 sequence: CASSLRGPWEQYF.

The rearrangement uses TRBV29-1 and TRBJ1-1. The germline V gene has CDR1 SQVTM and CDR2 ANQGSEA. The CDR3 extends over 11 amino acids. Here the CDR3 reads CSGEPNTEAFF.

V and J are TRBV20-1 and TRBJ2-7; there is no DNA to check the TCRdb D call of TRBD1. The CDR3 sequence is 14 residues long. Germline assignment: CDR1 DFQATT and CDR2 SNEGSKA (reference sequence). This CDR3 reads CSARATGQGAEQYF.

V is TRBV28 and J is TRBJ2-2; TCRdb lists TRBD1, though no DNA is available to test this call. CDR1 MDHEN and CDR2 SYDVKM come from the germline V gene. The CDR3 consists of 14 residues. The CDR3: CASSIGTSAGELFF.

The chain recombines TRBV11-1 with TRBJ1-5; TCRdb outputs TRBD1, but without DNA this stays unchecked. This CDR3 spans 15 amino acids. Germline values: CDR1 SGHAT, CDR2 FQDESV (reference sequence). The CDR3 sequence is CASSLSGGAGQPQHF.

The chain couples TRBV7-6 to TRBJ2-1; the D call from TCRdb, TRBD2, cannot be confirmed without DNA. CDR3 size: 12 residues. CDR1 SGHVS and CDR2 FNYEAQ come from the germline V gene. CDR3 protein: CVARGFNNEQFF.

The V call is TRBV7-2, the J call TRBJ1-2; TCRdb names TRBD1, which stays unverified in the absence of DNA. The CDR3 is 14 residues long. Germline CDR1 SGHTA, CDR2 FQGNSA. The CDR3: CASSAPGVDYGYTF.

The chain recombines TRBV14 with TRBJ2-7; the TCRdb call, TRBD1, lacks DNA for checking. The CDR3 has 15 residues. Germline CDR1 reads SGHDN; CDR2 reads FVKESK. The CDR3 protein is CASSQFRGQGYEQYF.

The genes are TRBV9 and TRBJ2-1. In germline, CDR1 is SGDLS, CDR2 YYNGEE. This CDR3 is built from 13 residues. This chain's CDR3 is CASSVEGIDEQFF.

This chain joins TRBV7-9 and TRBJ2-3. Germline-derived CDR1 and CDR2 are SEHNR and FQNEAQ (reference sequence). The CDR3 runs 15 residues. This CDR3 reads CASSLYNLPADTQYF.

The chain has TRBV11-2 and TRBJ1-1; the TRBD1 assignment by TCRdb is unverifiable without DNA. This CDR3 has 19 amino acids. Germline CDR1 and CDR2: SGHAT and FQNNGV. CDR3 amino acids: CASSLEGQVEWVMNTEAFF.

This chain uses TRBV29-1 with TRBJ1-2; TCRdb reports TRBD1, a call that lacks DNA to check it against. Germline values: CDR1 SQVTM, CDR2 ANQGSEA. CDR3 length: 12 amino acids. CDR3 loop: CSVLQGAYGYTF.

The rearrangement links TRBV28 to TRBJ2-3; TCRdb's D call, TRBD1, is unchecked because there is no DNA. The CDR3 length is 16 residues. The V gene's germline CDR1 is MDHEN and CDR2 SYDVKM. CDR3 in amino acids: CASSFPSDRATDTQYF.

The V gene is TRBV7-9, the J gene TRBJ1-6; absent DNA, TCRdb's TRBD1 call cannot be checked. The CDR3 loop spans 13 amino acids. Germline V gives CDR1 SEHNR, CDR2 FQNEAQ (reference sequence). CDR3 protein: CASSLTDNSPLHF.

This chain links TRBV29-1 with TRBJ2-1; TCRdb calls TRBD1, which cannot be checked without DNA. This CDR3 comprises 19 residues. Germline V gene lookup returns CDR1 SQVTM and CDR2 ANQGSEA. The CDR3 sequence is CSVEMWDRLQTGIYNEQFF.

The chain has TRBV5-1 and TRBJ2-7; there is no DNA to check the TCRdb D call of TRBD2. The CDR3 runs to 16 residues. The germline V gene has CDR1 SGHRS and CDR2 YFSETQ. CDR3 sequence: CASSALAGGDYYEQYF.

The chain combines TRBV6-2 or TRBV6-3 with TRBJ2-7; lacking DNA, the TRBD1 call made by TCRdb goes unchecked. CDR1 is MNHEY and CDR2 is SVGEGT in the germline V gene. The CDR3 is 12 residues long. CDR3 sequence: CASIGTDYEQYF.